A selection of T cell receptor beta chains follows, all from one sample in a study of T cells in Graves' hyperthyroidism and ophthalmopathy. TCRdb used MiXCR to reprocess the multiplex PCR reads, holding one entry per CDR3 protein. Seen here are about 570,000 distinct CDR3 sequences, 46% observed once, and the top ten hold 15% to 20%. The source material was peripheral blood or thyroid tissue (not recorded which). Receptors were obtained from an adult woman with Graves' disease, either hyperthyroidism or ophthalmopathy (not recorded which). Each CDR3 is given with its conserved first and last residue. Each record gives: CDR3 length, clone size, J gene, V gene, D gene, CDR3 protein, CDR3 DNA. The D gene is left open where the match is weak. Some rows have no size entry. The others give once, few or many, or a class for an expanded clone.

len: 14
abundance: many
j_gene: TRBJ1-1
v_gene: TRBV7-8
d_gene: -
CDR3aa: CASSPTVSGTEAFF
CDR3nt: TGTGCCAGCAGCCCGACGGTCTCGGGCACTGAAGCTTTCTTT

len: 11
abundance: -
j_gene: TRBJ2-2
v_gene: TRBV2
d_gene: TRBD1
CDR3aa: CARTGTGELFF
CDR3nt: TGTGCCAGGACAGGGACCGGGGAGCTGTTTTTT

len: 16
abundance: -
j_gene: TRBJ1-1
v_gene: TRBV7-2
d_gene: TRBD1
CDR3aa: CASSFPITGGVTEAFF
CDR3nt: TGTGCCAGCAGTTTTCCAATCACAGGGGGCGTCACTGAAGCTTTCTTT

len: 15
abundance: many
j_gene: TRBJ2-5
v_gene: TRBV28
d_gene: -
CDR3aa: CASSLHQGTDGTQYF
CDR3nt: TGTGCCAGCAGCCTCCACCAGGGTACCGACGGGACCCAGTACTTC

len: 19
abundance: -
j_gene: TRBJ2-5
v_gene: TRBV7-9
d_gene: TRBD2
CDR3aa: CASSSSGTSDNWVPETQYF
CDR3nt: TGTGCCAGCAGCTCTTCCGGGACTAGCGATAATTGGGTCCCAGAGACCCAGTACTTC

len: 14
abundance: -
j_gene: TRBJ2-2
v_gene: TRBV20-1
d_gene: -
CDR3aa: CSASSSSRAGELFF
CDR3nt: TGCAGTGCTAGTTCCTCTAGCCGGGCCGGGGAGCTGTTTTTT

len: 15
abundance: many
j_gene: TRBJ2-2
v_gene: TRBV7-9
d_gene: -
CDR3aa: CASLGRELYTGELFF
CDR3nt: TGTGCCAGCTTGGGCCGGGAATTGTACACCGGGGAGCTGTTTTTT

len: 15
abundance: -
j_gene: TRBJ2-2
v_gene: TRBV19
d_gene: -
CDR3aa: CASSILSPGTGELFF
CDR3nt: TGTGCCAGTAGTATTTTGTCCCCAGGCACCGGGGAGCTGTTTTTT

len: 13
abundance: many
j_gene: TRBJ2-7
v_gene: TRBV4-1
d_gene: -
CDR3aa: CASSQIGDYEQYF
CDR3nt: TGCGCCAGCAGCCAGATCGGGGACTACGAGCAGTACTTC

len: 14
abundance: -
j_gene: TRBJ2-7
v_gene: TRBV7-3
d_gene: -
CDR3aa: CASTEPGAENEQYF
CDR3nt: TGTGCCAGCACCGAGCCTGGGGCTGAAAACGAGCAGTACTTC

len: 17
abundance: -
j_gene: TRBJ1-2
v_gene: TRBV9
d_gene: TRBD1
CDR3aa: CASSLSYLRTGKNGYTF
CDR3nt: TGTGCCAGCAGTTTATCCTACCTCCGGACAGGGAAGAATGGCTACACCTTC

len: 14
abundance: many
j_gene: TRBJ2-7
v_gene: TRBV2
d_gene: TRBD1
CDR3aa: CASSDTGGFYEQYF
CDR3nt: TGTGCCAGCAGTGACACAGGGGGCTTCTACGAGCAGTACTTC

len: 14
abundance: many
j_gene: TRBJ2-5
v_gene: TRBV4-1
d_gene: TRBD1
CDR3aa: CASSQTGLQETQYF
CDR3nt: TGCGCCAGCAGTCAGACAGGGCTGCAAGAGACCCAGTACTTC

len: 14
abundance: -
j_gene: TRBJ2-5
v_gene: TRBV2
d_gene: -
CDR3aa: CASIRESASQTQYF
CDR3nt: TGTGCCAGCATTCGGGAAAGCGCAAGTCAGACCCAGTACTTC

len: 14
abundance: few
j_gene: TRBJ1-1
v_gene: TRBV2
d_gene: -
CDR3aa: CASINEVAGEKAFF
CDR3nt: TGTGCCAGCATCAACGAGGTGGCAGGGGAAAAAGCTTTCTTT

len: 14
abundance: many
j_gene: TRBJ2-7
v_gene: TRBV2
d_gene: -
CDR3aa: CASSVTGRGYEQYF
CDR3nt: TGTGCCAGCAGTGTAACAGGACGTGGCTACGAGCAGTACTTC

len: 15
abundance: many
j_gene: TRBJ1-6
v_gene: TRBV4-1
d_gene: -
CDR3aa: CASGGGSSYNSPLHF
CDR3nt: TGCGCCAGCGGGGGGGGGAGCTCCTATAATTCACCCCTCCACTTT

len: 17
abundance: many
j_gene: TRBJ2-3
v_gene: TRBV9
d_gene: TRBD1
CDR3aa: CASSSTRDRVHTDTQYF
CDR3nt: TGTGCCAGCAGCTCAACACGGGACAGGGTTCACACAGATACGCAGTATTTT

len: 14
abundance: many
j_gene: TRBJ2-5
v_gene: TRBV27
d_gene: TRBD2
CDR3aa: CASSVRGARETQYF
CDR3nt: TGTGCCAGCAGCGTGCGGGGGGCGCGGGAGACCCAGTACTTC

len: 13
abundance: few
j_gene: TRBJ1-2
v_gene: TRBV20-1
d_gene: TRBD1
CDR3aa: CSAEDRTNYGYTF
CDR3nt: TGCAGTGCTGAGGACAGGACGAACTATGGCTACACCTTC

len: 15
abundance: many
j_gene: TRBJ2-5
v_gene: TRBV3-1
d_gene: TRBD1
CDR3aa: CASSQPGQGAETQYF
CDR3nt: TGTGCCAGCAGCCAACCGGGACAGGGGGCAGAGACCCAGTACTTC

len: 12
abundance: -
j_gene: TRBJ1-2
v_gene: TRBV7-3
d_gene: TRBD1
CDR3aa: CASSQQGGGYTF
CDR3nt: TGTGCCAGCAGCCAACAGGGGGGAGGCTACACCTTC

len: 17
abundance: many
j_gene: TRBJ2-2
v_gene: TRBV7-3
d_gene: TRBD2
CDR3aa: CASSYLAGTGFTGELFF
CDR3nt: TGTGCCAGCAGCTATCTAGCGGGTACAGGCTTCACCGGGGAGCTGTTTTTT

len: 14
abundance: many
j_gene: TRBJ2-7
v_gene: TRBV15
d_gene: -
CDR3aa: CATSRGARSDEQYF
CDR3nt: TGTGCCACCAGCAGAGGGGCTAGGTCTGACGAGCAGTACTTC

len: 19
abundance: few
j_gene: TRBJ2-2
v_gene: TRBV7-9
d_gene: TRBD2
CDR3aa: CASSPGGRTSGRNAGELFF
CDR3nt: TGTGCCAGCAGTCCGGGCGGAAGGACTAGCGGGAGGAACGCCGGGGAGCTGTTTTTT

len: 13
abundance: -
j_gene: TRBJ1-2
v_gene: TRBV7-2
d_gene: -
CDR3aa: CASGYHGTYGYTF
CDR3nt: TGTGCCAGCGGATATCACGGGACGTATGGCTACACCTTC

len: 14
abundance: many
j_gene: TRBJ2-5
v_gene: TRBV5-1
d_gene: -
CDR3aa: CASTQTSGRETQYF
CDR3nt: TGCGCCAGCACCCAAACTTCAGGGAGAGAGACCCAGTACTTC

len: 11
abundance: -
j_gene: TRBJ1-1
v_gene: TRBV20-1
d_gene: -
CDR3aa: CSARVRTWAFF
CDR3nt: TGCAGTGCTAGAGTCCGGACCTGGGCTTTCTTT

len: 15
abundance: many
j_gene: TRBJ1-1
v_gene: TRBV12-3/TRBV12-4
d_gene: TRBD1
CDR3aa: CASSLLGQGNTEAFF
CDR3nt: TGCGCCAGCAGCTTACTAGGACAGGGCAACACTGAAGCTTTCTTT

len: 16
abundance: many
j_gene: TRBJ1-1
v_gene: TRBV5-1
d_gene: TRBD1
CDR3aa: CASSLLRTGMNTEAFF
CDR3nt: TGCGCCAGCAGCTTACTCCGGACAGGGATGAACACTGAAGCTTTCTTT

len: 15
abundance: many
j_gene: TRBJ1-2
v_gene: TRBV5-1
d_gene: -
CDR3aa: CASSLEVPSGDGYTF
CDR3nt: TGCGCCAGCAGCTTGGAGGTACCTTCAGGGGATGGCTACACCTTC

len: 14
abundance: -
j_gene: TRBJ1-1
v_gene: TRBV10-2
d_gene: -
CDR3aa: CASSESQVAAEAFF
CDR3nt: TGCGCCAGCAGTGAGTCGCAGGTTGCGGCTGAAGCTTTCTTT